This TCR beta chain stems from a study of radiation and T cells in renal cell carcinoma (dated by TCRdb to 2020 to 2022). As for the study more broadly: Samples were obtained from a clinical trial, in which 15 Gy stereotactic body radiation therapy was delivered to primary renal cell carcinomas and nephrectomy was performed 4 weeks later. In total, 50 to 55 samples underwent TCR beta sequencing: about 26 tumors plus 27 peripheral blood samples. Across all 55 or so samples, under 4,500,000 unique CDR3 nucleotide sequences, encoding 2.5 million to 3 million unique CDR3 amino acid sequences, were identified.

On this clone: This receptor's antigen is unknown. Base qualities are missing; no much larger clone stands one base away.

Results the study describes overall, beyond this receptor: In blood, the top tumor clonotypes increased between baseline and 2 weeks post-radiation and then shrank by 4 weeks, which suggests that tumor-resident clones expanded only transiently. Because the trial had a single-armed design, the trial could not examine how radiation dose or scheduling affected the TCR repertoire. No pretreatment tumor biopsies were available, so the baseline intratumoral presence of clonotypes could not be determined. Dynamics of the blood repertoire were not tracked past 4 weeks after treatment.

Following the manufacturer's recommendations, the immunoSEQ kit was used to generate TCR beta libraries from genomic DNA. Library preparation used a first multiplex PCR with proprietary primers, then a second PCR adding unique barcodes, with bead cleanups after each round. Each sample batch included a kit-provided positive control reaction and a negative control reaction. The final libraries underwent checking on an Agilent 4200 TapeStation D1000 ScreenTape, volumetric pooling, and quantification by qPCR. Sequencing was performed on an Illumina NextSeq500 using a MidOutput 150-cycle cartridge, with 156 Read1 cycles, 15 Index1 cycles, and the kit custom primers. The pooled library was loaded at 0.8 to 1 pM, with an approximately 21% PhiX control spiked in. As for how the authors treated the data: Vendor-processed data were analyzed in R, and a clonotype was defined as all T cells sharing the same CDR3 nucleotide sequence. In the clone abundance analyses, frequencies in each sample were normalized to that sample's 10,000 most abundant clones. Public T cell clones, which averaged fewer than five per sample, were removed prior to analysis. A difference in abundance of at least 32-fold between compartments was used to define tumor-enriched and baseline blood-enriched clonotypes. Clonotypes expanded or contracted between blood time points were identified with a beta-binomial differential abundance model. Similarity between tumor and blood repertoires was quantified using the Baroni-Urbani and Buser coefficient, and groups were compared with two-tailed Wilcoxon tests in R. Here the immuneACCESS table is served through TCRdb, limited to in-frame sequences with V and J called. Missing clones are a known gap in these copies; in checked studies unresolved V genes cover under half, and the rest lacks a known reason. V, J and clone size are taken as reported in that table, and D and trimming were inferred from the DNA itself. Recorded for this sample are 130,000 or so clones; around four fifths of them occurred a single time. The top ten constitute under 25% of the sample.

The time point label, as the study defines it: baseline pretreatment blood. What this sample's treatment or condition label stands for: 15 Gy SBRT to primary tumor, nephrectomy 4 weeks later. To follow tumor-enriched clonotypes, serial peripheral blood was collected from radiation-treated patients at baseline and at 2 weeks and 4 weeks after SBRT. All patients had renal cell carcinoma with clear cell pathology. The QIAamp DNA Blood Mini Kit (Qiagen) was used to prepare genomic DNA for TCR sequencing. Only samples passing all quality control checks were included in the analyses. CDR1 and CDR2 (SGHRS, YFSETQ) derive from the germline V gene. V is cut by 7 bases and J by 0 bases, and the space between the germline ends is 7 bases. The CDR3 has 13 amino acids, counting the end cysteine and phenylalanine. The read is trimmed to its CDR3 DNA, 39 bases read in frame from base 1.

The sequence came from a woman in her forties or fifties with renal cell carcinoma. The rearrangement combines TRBV5-1 with TRBJ1-4; there is no confident call for the D gene. The specimen was blood, collected from a patient whose treatment included radiotherapy and nephrectomy. The nucleotides are TGCGCCAGCTCAAGGGCAACTAATGAAAAACTGTTTTTT. Translated, it gives CASSRATNEKLFF.